This T cell receptor beta chain was retrieved from a study of shared clonotypes between healthy human individuals. Study results and caveats: Sorted-subset sequencing was shown by rarefaction to be incomplete despite large depth. In a few donors, approximately 5% of naive CD4 clonotypes appeared in common. It was the non-shared clonotypes that had lower generation probabilities than clonotypes shared by all four donors.

CDR3 length: 15 amino acids. CDR1 and CDR2 (germline): SGDLS, YYNGEE. V lost 1 base to trimming and J lost 7 bases, with 15 bases between them. Naive CD45RA+ and memory CD45RA-negative subsets were split from CD4+ cells. For this clone: Antigen unknown.

TCRdb keeps only in-frame clones here, not all; method: immunoSEQ multiplex PCR. The table includes over a million clones, approximately 78% detected once. This TCR came from a young man in good health. Some clones in this sample may be carry-over from other donors' samples. The rearrangement links TRBV9 to TRBJ2-1, with D hard to call. Sequencing was performed on memory CD4+ T cells from PBMCs. Subset indicated: CD45RA-negative fraction. CDR3 region: CASSVHYGYNNEQFF. In DNA, the CDR3 is TGTGCCAGCAGCGTACACTACGGGTATAATAATGAGCAGTTCTTC.